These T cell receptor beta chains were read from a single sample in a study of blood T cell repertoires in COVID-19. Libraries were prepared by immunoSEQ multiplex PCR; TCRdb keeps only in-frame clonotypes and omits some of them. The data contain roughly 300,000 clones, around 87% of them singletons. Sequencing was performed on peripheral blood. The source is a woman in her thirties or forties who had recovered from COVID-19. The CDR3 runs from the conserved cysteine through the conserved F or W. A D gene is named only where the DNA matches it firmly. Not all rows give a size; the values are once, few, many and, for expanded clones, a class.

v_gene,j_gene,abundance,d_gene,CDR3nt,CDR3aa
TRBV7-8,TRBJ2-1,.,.,TGTGCCAGCAGCTTGGGGGCCAACTCCAATGAGCAGTTCTTC,CASSLGANSNEQFF
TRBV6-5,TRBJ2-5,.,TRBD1,TGTGCCAGCAGTAACACGGACAGGGCTCAAGAGACCCAGTACTTC,CASSNTDRAQETQYF
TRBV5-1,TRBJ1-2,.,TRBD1,TGCGCCAGCAGCTTGGACAGGGGGGCCAACTATGGCTACACCTTC,CASSLDRGANYGYTF
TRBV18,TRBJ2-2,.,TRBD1,TGTGCCAGCTCACCACGGACAGGGGGTCCTAACACCGGGGAGCTGTTTTTT,CASSPRTGGPNTGELFF
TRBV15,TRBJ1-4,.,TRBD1,TGTGCCACCAGACAGGACAGGGGACGGAAGGAAAAAGGCGAAAAACTGTTTTTT,CATRQDRGRKEKGEKLFF
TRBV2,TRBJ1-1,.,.,TGTGCCTGCGGGGGGCTAGGAGAAACTGAAGCTTTCTTT,CACGGLGETEAFF
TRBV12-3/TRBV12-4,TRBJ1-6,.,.,TGTGCCAGCAGGCAGGCTGGCTCACCCCTCCACTTT,CASRQAGSPLHF
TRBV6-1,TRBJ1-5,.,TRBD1,TGTGCCAGCAGTGTAGATTTTTCGACAGGGAAGGCTTGGCAGCCCCAGCATTTT,CASSVDFSTGKAWQPQHF
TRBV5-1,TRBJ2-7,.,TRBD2,TGCGCCAGCAGCCCCGGGACTAGCGGGAGAGTCTACGAGCAGTACTTC,CASSPGTSGRVYEQYF
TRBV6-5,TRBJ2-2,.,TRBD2,TGTGCCAGCAGTTACAAGCGGGGCATCGCCGGGGAGCTGTTTTTT,CASSYKRGIAGELFF
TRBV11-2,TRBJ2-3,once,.,TGTGCCAGCAGCTTAGGGGGGGTCTTAACAGATACGCAGTATTTT,CASSLGGVLTDTQYF
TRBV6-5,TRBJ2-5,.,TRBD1,TGTGCCAGCAGTCAACAGGGGAGAGAGACCCAGTACTTC,CASSQQGRETQYF
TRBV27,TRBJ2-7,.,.,TGTGCCAGTGGTTATGGAGGGGCGACAATCTACGAGCAGTACTTC,CASGYGGATIYEQYF
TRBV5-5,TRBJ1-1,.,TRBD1,TGTGCCAGCAGCCTATGGCAGGGGGCTCCTAACACTGAAGCTTTCTTT,CASSLWQGAPNTEAFF
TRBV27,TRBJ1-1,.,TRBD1,TGTGCCAGCAGTTTATCGTCGGGGACAGGGTTCACTGAAGCTTTCTTT,CASSLSSGTGFTEAFF
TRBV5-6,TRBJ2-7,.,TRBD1,TGTGCCAGCAGCGGGGACAGGGGACCCTCCTACGAGCAGTACTTC,CASSGDRGPSYEQYF
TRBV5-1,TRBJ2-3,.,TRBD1,TGCGCCAGCAGCTACGGACAGGCGCCAGATACGCAGTATTTT,CASSYGQAPDTQYF
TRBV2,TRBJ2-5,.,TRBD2,TGTGCCAGCAAGGCTAGCGGGGGCGGGGAGACCCAGTACTTC,CASKASGGGETQYF
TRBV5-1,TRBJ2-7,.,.,TGCGCCAGCAGTCAACAGGGCGAATCGGGCTACGAGCAGTACTTC,CASSQQGESGYEQYF
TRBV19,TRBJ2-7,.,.,TGTGCCAGTAGTGGCGGGAAGCTTATATTACAGACGGGGTCCTACGAGCAGTACTTC,CASSGGKLILQTGSYEQYF
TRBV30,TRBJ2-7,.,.,TGTGCCTGGAGTCTCAAGGGGGGGTACGAGCAGTACTTC,CAWSLKGGYEQYF
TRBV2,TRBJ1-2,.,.,TGTGCCAGCAGCCAATACCGGGGGTCGGGTGGCTACACCTTC,CASSQYRGSGGYTF
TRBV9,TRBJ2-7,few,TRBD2,TGTGCCAGCAGCAGAGCGGGGCTAGGCTACGAGCAGTACTTC,CASSRAGLGYEQYF
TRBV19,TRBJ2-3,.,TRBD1,TGTGCCAGTAGTATCATTCGGGACAGGGGCACAGATACGCAGTATTTT,CASSIIRDRGTDTQYF